This TCR beta chain is from a study of identical twins. TCRdb reprocessed the 5' RACE reads with MiXCR, giving one entry per CDR3 protein. The data contain 450,000 or so distinct CDR3 sequences, 18% of them singletons. A remark on this clonotype: What it binds is unknown.

The study, taken as a whole, reports: Cord blood's abundant beta clonotypes had fewer insertions, unlike memory repertoires. The study found that models underestimated out-of-frame TCR alpha sharing in monozygotic twins.

Germline V gene lookup returns CDR1 MNHEY and CDR2 SVGEGT. The CDR3 length is 14 residues. V gave up 4 bases and J gave up 4 bases; unmatched junction bases: 6. The receptor was isolated from a man aged 45-60 years in good health. The chain couples TRBV6-2 or TRBV6-3 to TRBJ1-2, with 7 bases aligning to TRBD1. Sequencing input: naive T cells sorted from blood. The chain's CDR3 is CASSSLGTVYGYTF. CDR3 coding DNA: TGTGCCAGCAGTTCCCTTGGGACAGTCTATGGCTACACCTTC.